Only a few counts were recorded for the clone carrying this T cell receptor beta chain. Its antigen is as yet unknown. J lost 9 bases, V lost 3 bases, and 5 bases had no gene match. The CDR3 spans 15 residues. Germline-derived CDR1 and CDR2 are LGHNA and YSLEER. This record belongs to a study of T cells after yellow fever vaccination. General study points: Peaking on day 5 versus 15, the secondary response was faster but weaker. Just a small share of clonotypes turned up in the CD4 compartment as well as the CD8 compartment. The presence of abundant clonotypes contaminating from the bulk population was possible in FACS-sorted repertoires.

TCRdb re-analysed the 5' RACE reads in MiXCR, keeping a single row per CDR3 protein. The sample contains 500,000 to 700,000 distinct CDR3 sequences, 19% of which appear only once. The TCR was taken from a man aged 25-40 years who received the YFV17D yellow fever vaccine. The specimen comprised PBMCs, sampled 15 days after the yellow fever booster vaccination. The chain couples TRBV4-3 to TRBJ2-1; the match to TRBD2 covers 13 bases. CDR3 residues: CASSQTSGGMSEQFF. DNA for the CDR3: TGCGCCAGCAGCCAGACTAGCGGGGGGATGAGTGAGCAGTTCTTC.